The sequence of this TCR beta chain was determined in a study of blood T cell repertoires in COVID-19 (dated by TCRdb to the early 2020s). In the study overall: The collaborator samples originated in the United States, Italy and Spain and spanned the acute and convalescent phases of COVID-19. The material from the prospective study consisted of cDNA or gDNA derived from T cells, B-cell-depleted T cells, or PBMCs. Deeply sampled blood TCRbeta repertoires from subjects exposed to, actively infected with, or recovered from COVID-19 were included in the dataset. A freely available public database, intended as a resource for researchers studying the immune response to SARS-CoV-2, is where the repertoires were released. The samples were drawn from two sources: the first 160 participants of the ongoing ImmuneRACE study, and 1,000 to 1,500 subjects contributed by 6 global collaborators. A de-identified subject ID, COVID-19 status, age in years and sex were almost always included in the sample metadata. Where available, HLA class I and class II types were obtained from metadata supplied by the sample provider rather than from assay-based typing.

Per the germline V gene, SGHAT is the CDR1 and FQNNGV is the CDR2. Taken from cysteine to phenylalanine, the CDR3 has 15 residues. Just CDR3 DNA is preserved here, 45 bases in frame from base 1. Trimming leaves V shorter by 3 bases and J shorter by 0 bases, with the junction holding 3 bases beyond the gene matches. General conclusions and limits of the study: How much clinical and demographic metadata was included differed by source and by participant, and the metadata was provided uncurated.

TCRbeta CDR3 regions were amplified from genomic DNA by means of the immunoSEQ Assay, a bias-controlled multiplex PCR. On the study's bioinformatics: The number of nucleated cells in each sample was estimated from the amplification of reference gene primers within the assay. Sequence reads were collapsed and filtered to measure the absolute abundance of every unique TCRbeta CDR3 rearrangement. For each sample, productive Simpson clonality was calculated as the square root of Simpson's diversity index over productive rearrangements. This immuneACCESS table, as held by TCRdb, lists in-frame sequences with V and J called but not all clones. Of the missing ones, under half trace to an unresolved V gene in checked studies; the others have no known cause. V, J and clone size are taken as reported in that table, and D and trimming were inferred from the DNA itself. This sample comprises approximately 130,000 clones, roughly three quarters of them detected only once. 20% to 25% of the sample belongs to the ten largest clones.

Turning to this clone: Its antigen has not been determined. Base qualities are not recorded, but no much larger clone differs from it by a single base.

Collaborating institutions collected whole blood in K2EDTA tubes following their own protocols. For TCRbeta analysis, collaborators shipped samples as frozen whole blood, isolated PBMCs, or DNA extracted from either of those sample types. The sample comprised peripheral blood. The sequence is built from TRBV11-2 and TRBJ2-3; TRBD2 agrees with 7 junctional bases. The receptor was derived from a man aged 80 or over with acute or convalescent COVID-19. The nucleotide sequence is TGTGCCAGCAGCTTTCAGCGGGGTAGCACAGATACGCAGTATTTT. It translates as CASSFQRGSTDTQYF.